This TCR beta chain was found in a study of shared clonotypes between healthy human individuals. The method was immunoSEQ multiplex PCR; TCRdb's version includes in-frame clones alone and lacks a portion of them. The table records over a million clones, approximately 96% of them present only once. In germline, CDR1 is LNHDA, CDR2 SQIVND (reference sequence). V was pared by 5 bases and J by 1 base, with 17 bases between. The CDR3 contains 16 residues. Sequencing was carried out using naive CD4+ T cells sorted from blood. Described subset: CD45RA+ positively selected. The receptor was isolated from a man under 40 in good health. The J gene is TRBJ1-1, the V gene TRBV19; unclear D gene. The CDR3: CASSPTVPVGNTEAFF. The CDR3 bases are TGTGCCAGTAGTCCCACCGTTCCGGTGGGGAACACTGAAGCTTTCTTT.